One sample yielded the 18 T cell receptor beta chains listed below, sequenced in a study of tumor-infiltrating lymphocytes in primary liver carcinoma. Scientists recovered RNA and DNA together from around 20-30 mg of unsorted bulk tissue. The researchers produced TCR beta cDNA from around 500 ng total RNA with a constant-region primer. Sequencing libraries for TCR beta derived from three nested multiplex PCR rounds that used slightly modified ARM-PCR. Rounds one and two of PCR, each of roughly 11 cycles, were primed with TRBV1-TRBV30 forward primers and a C-beta reverse primer. Each CDR3 protein gets one entry after TCRdb re-called the multiplex PCR reads with MiXCR. This table holds around 47,000 distinct CDR3 sequences, around 66% found once. The sample comprised liver tumor tissue from sampling region 2. Noted subset: tumor region T2, inferior pole. These receptors all come from a man in his forties with primary liver carcinoma and hepatitis B virus infection.

With respect to this clonotype: The CDR3 carries no conserved terminal phenylalanine or tryptophan, so it likely arises from a read error. The chain employs TRBV28 and TRBJ2-2, with 10 bases that match TRBD1. This CDR3 comprises 17 residues. Per germline, CDR1 MDHEN and CDR2 SYDVKM. This CDR3 reads CASRGGQGYRNTGELFL. CDR3 DNA: TGCGCCAGCAGAGGGGGACAGGGGTATCGGAACACCGGGGAGCTGTTTCTT.

Many counts were recorded for this clonotype. It may be a read error: a sequence one base away is much more abundant. This chain uses TRBV6-2 or TRBV6-3 with TRBJ2-5; D may be TRBD1 or TRBD2 (5 bases each). This CDR3 region has 11 residues. Trimming removed 2 bases at V and 7 bases at J, with 5 bases between. Per the germline V gene, CDR1 is MNHEY and CDR2 is SVGEGT. CDR3 protein: CASSYGGTQYF. DNA of the CDR3: TGTGCCAGCAGTTACGGGGGGACCCAGTACTTC.

This clonotype was picked up a small number of times. One end of the junction fails to match germline, which may point to a read error. The V and J genes are TRBV11-2 and TRBJ1-5; 8 nucleotides align to TRBD1. The CDR3 runs 15 residues. Looked up from germline, CDR1 is SGHAT and CDR2 is FQNNGV. The CDR3 region is CVSSSAGGGNQPQHF. CDR3 nucleotides: TGTGTCAGCAGCTCAGCAGGGGGCGGCAATCAGCCCCAGCATTTT.

Comment on this clonotype: An end of the junction differs from the germline gene, which may be a read error. The CDR3: CASGERDTQYF. In DNA form, the CDR3 reads TGCGCCAGTGGTGAACGGGACACGCAGTATTTT. The chain links TRBV6-5 to TRBJ2-3, with D perhaps given as TRBD1 or TRBD2 (5 bases each). The CDR3 spans 11 residues. From germline, CDR1 is MNHEY and CDR2 SVGAGI.

Notes on this clonotype: No conserved phenylalanine or tryptophan is present at the end of the CDR3, so a read error is the likely explanation. This rearrangement joins TRBV14 to TRBJ1-6, with D possibly matching TRBD1 (6 bases). The CDR3 is 14 residues long. CDR1 is SGHDN and CDR2 is FVKESK in the germline V gene. Here the CDR3 reads CASNHSGENSPLHS. Written as DNA, the CDR3 is TGTGCCAGCAACCACTCAGGGGAAAATTCGCCCCTCCACTCT.

This clonotype showed up just once. The rearrangement uses TRBV30 and TRBJ1-4, with TRBD1 as a possible D gene (5 bases). The CDR3 covers 13 residues. Germline-derived CDR1 and CDR2 are GTSNPN and SVGIG (reference sequence). The CDR3 sequence: CGLSNQGREKLFF. CDR3 DNA sequence: TGTGGCTTGAGTAACCAGGGACGTGAAAAACTGTTTTTT.

V usage is TRBV7-8 and J usage is TRBJ2-3; 9 bases fit TRBD2. Germline-derived CDR1 and CDR2 are SGHVS and FQNEAQ. This CDR3 is 15 amino acids long. V shed 8 bases and J 8 bases; nucleotides not matched to a gene: 14. The CDR3 here is CASSPGTSRRSTQYF. In DNA, the CDR3 is TGTGCCAGCTCCCCCGGGACTAGCAGGAGGAGTACGCAGTATTTT.

The chain couples TRBV20-1 to TRBJ2-5, with D perhaps assigned TRBD1 or TRBD2 (6 bases each). Trimming stripped 2 bases from V and 4 bases from J, with 8 bases between. This CDR3 is built from 12 residues. Germline CDR1 DFQATT, CDR2 SNEGSKA (reference sequence). CDR3 DNA: TGCAGTGCTAGACCGGGGGCAGAGACCCAGTACTTC. It specifies CSARPGAETQYF.

Details on this clonotype: At one of its ends the junction is not consistent with the germline gene, which may arise from a read error. This chain connects TRBV11-2 to TRBJ2-4; D remains ambiguous. Looked up from germline, CDR1 is SGHAT and CDR2 is FQNNGV. CDR3 size: 15 residues. For the CDR3, the DNA is TGCGCCAGCACCACTTCGGCGGTAGACAAGAACATTCAGTACTTC. This gives the protein CASTTSAVDKNIQYF.

Concerning this clonotype: One end of the junction fails to match germline, which may point to a read error. This chain connects TRBV11-2 to TRBJ2-3, with 7 bases identical to TRBD2. Per the germline V gene, CDR1 is SGHAT and CDR2 is FQNNGV. The CDR3 loop spans 16 amino acids. CDR3 in DNA: TGTGCCAGCAGCTGGGAAACTGGGAGGGTCGGAGTTACGCAGTATTTC. Its translation: CASSWETGRVGVTQYF.

The chain joins TRBV5-1 to TRBJ2-5; 9 bases fit TRBD2. Trimming removed 0 bases from V and 2 bases from J; junction bases left unmatched: 11. Germline-derived CDR1 and CDR2 are SGHRS and YFSETQ. The CDR3 spans 18 residues. The CDR3 DNA follows: TGCGCCAGCAGCTTGGCCAGAGCTAGCGGGGCCCTACAAGAGACCCAGTACTTC. Translating it yields CASSLARASGALQETQYF.

As for this clonotype: Germline and junction disagree at one end, which may indicate a read error. This sequence joins TRBV11-2 and TRBJ2-3; the D gene is possibly TRBD2 (5 bases). CDR3 length: 17 residues. The germline CDR1 and CDR2 sequences are SGHAT and FQNNGV. CDR3 sequence reads: CAISLDPGWTSTDTQYF. In DNA, the CDR3 is TGTGCCATCAGCTTAGATCCGGGGTGGACTAGCACAGATACGCAGTATTTT.

V and J are TRBV6-2 or TRBV6-3 and TRBJ2-1; TRBD2 matches 7 bases. The germline gives CDR1 MNHEY, CDR2 SVGEGT. This CDR3 is 14 amino acids long. V trimming: 7 bases; J trimming: 10 bases; junction bases outside the gene matches: 13. CDR3 protein: CASNSEPTSQEQFF. The CDR3 DNA follows: TGTGCCAGCAACTCCGAGCCGACTAGCCAAGAGCAGTTCTTC.

About this clonotype: At one end the junction does not follow the germline gene, possibly because of a read error. The rearrangement joins TRBV28 to TRBJ2-1; 11 bases are a match to TRBD2. Germline V gene data show CDR1 as MDHEN and CDR2 as SYDVKM. This CDR3 is 17 amino acids long. CDR3 coding DNA: TGTGCCAGCAGTAAACTAGCGGGAGCCGGGGACCACAATAAGCAGTTTTTC. Its protein product is CASSKLAGAGDHNKQFF.

This clonotype is large by share. This chain uses TRBV11-1 with TRBJ2-3; no reliable D call. This CDR3 comprises 12 residues. The V and J ends lost 2 bases and 3 bases respectively, with 3 bases between them. Germline V lookup: CDR1 SGHAT, CDR2 FQDESV (reference sequence). CDR3 protein: CASSLRTDTQYF. CDR3 sequence (DNA): TGTGCCAGCAGCTTAAGGACAGATACGCAGTATTTT. Supplemented by reference TRBV11-1 and TRBJ2-3, the full variable domain reads EAEVAQSPRYKITEKSQAVAFWCDPISGHATLYWYRQILGQGPELLVQFQDESVVDDSQLPKDRFSAERLKGVDSTLKIQPAELGDSAMYLCASSLRTDTQYFGPGTRLTVL.

The genes are TRBV6-6 and TRBJ2-3; 8 bases are a match to TRBD2. This CDR3 has 17 residues. The J segment lost 12 bases and the V segment lost 4 bases, leaving 21 bases of the junction unmatched. Per the germline V gene, CDR1 is MNHNY and CDR2 is SVGAGI (reference sequence). This chain's CDR3 is CASSSLGLAGSTDAQYF. CDR3 DNA: TGTGCCAGCAGTTCCCTGGGTTTAGCGGGGAGCACAGATGCACAGTATTTT.

This clonotype was observed a few times. The junction and the germline gene differ at one end; a read error may be behind it. The chain has TRBV12-3 or TRBV12-4 and TRBJ2-1, with a tentative D call TRBD1 (8 bases). CDR3 length equals 16 residues. CDR3 coding DNA: TGTGCCTCCAGACAGGGGTGGGCGGGAGATTCTAATGGGCAGTTCTTC. Amino acid sequence: CASRQGWAGDSNGQFF.

This chain joins TRBV7-2 and TRBJ2-7; 9 nucleotides match TRBD2. This CDR3 has 17 residues. V was clipped by 5 bases and J by 2 bases; unmatched bases: 13. In germline, CDR1 is SGHTA, CDR2 FQGNSA. CDR3 residues: CASSLDYRLADTYEQYF. The CDR3 DNA follows: TGTGCCAGCAGCCTAGACTATCGACTAGCGGACACCTACGAGCAGTACTTC.